Listed below are T cell receptor beta chains from one sample, sequenced in a study of T cell changes during pregnancy in multiple sclerosis. Generated by immunoSEQ multiplex PCR, the TCRdb table keeps only in-frame clones and is missing some. The data contain approximately 70,000 clones, around 92% of them singletons. This specimen consisted of peripheral blood, obtained after pregnancy. The receptors come from a female donor with multiple sclerosis, enrolled in a pregnancy study. Both conserved end residues are part of each CDR3. D genes are given only for firm matches. Clone size is given for some rows only: seen once, a few or many times, or a class if the clone is expanded.

d_call clone_size j_call v_call cdr3_aa cdr3_nt
. . TRBJ1-5 TRBV28 CASSLSGGNQPQHF TGTGCCAGCAGTTTATCGGGGGGCAATCAGCCCCAGCATTTT
. . TRBJ1-2 TRBV6-5 CASRLLQGNGYTF TGTGCCAGCAGGCTCCTACAGGGTAATGGCTACACCTTC
. . TRBJ1-1 TRBV19 CASSMRGSGTEAFF TGTGCCAGTAGTATGCGGGGGTCCGGCACTGAAGCTTTCTTT
. . TRBJ2-7 TRBV6-1 CASSGTGQQFSYEQYF TGTGCCAGCAGTGGTACCGGACAGCAATTTTCCTACGAGCAGTACTTC
TRBD2 . TRBJ2-1 TRBV13 CASSSQWTSGTNEQFF TGTGCCAGCAGCTCGCAGTGGACTAGCGGAACCAACGAGCAGTTCTTC
. . TRBJ2-2 TRBV7-9 CASRFLAVGELFF TGTGCCAGCAGATTTTTGGCGGTTGGGGAGCTGTTTTTT
. . TRBJ2-7 TRBV7-2 CASSLSGRLGSEQYF TGTGCCAGCAGCTTATCGGGCAGGCTTGGGAGCGAGCAGTACTTC
. . TRBJ2-6 TRBV4-3 CASSQVSGDSGANVLTF TGCGCCAGCAGCCAAGTATCAGGGGATTCTGGGGCCAACGTCCTGACTTTC
. . TRBJ1-1 TRBV18 CASSPPSATNTEAFF TGTGCCAGCTCACCACCGTCAGCGACGAACACTGAAGCTTTCTTT
TRBD2 . TRBJ2-5 TRBV6-5 CASSSGGRVIETQYF TGTGCCAGCAGCTCGGGGGGGAGGGTGATCGAGACCCAGTACTTC
. once TRBJ1-1 TRBV6-1 CASSDRGRATEAFF TGTGCCAGCAGTGACCGGGGTCGTGCTACTGAAGCTTTCTTT
TRBD1 . TRBJ2-2 TRBV6-6 CATRTGGRGGELFF TGTGCCACCCGGACAGGGGGCAGAGGCGGGGAGCTGTTTTTT
. . TRBJ1-1 TRBV6-5 CASSAKGGWTEAFF TGTGCCAGCAGCGCCAAGGGAGGGTGGACTGAAGCTTTCTTT
. . TRBJ2-3 TRBV19 CASSIRLTPEMDTQYF TGTGCCAGTAGTATAAGACTAACGCCTGAGATGGATACGCAGTATTTT
. . TRBJ1-4 TRBV7-2 CASSRKFGENEKLFF TGTGCCAGCAGCAGAAAGTTCGGGGAAAATGAAAAACTGTTTTTT
TRBD2 . TRBJ2-1 TRBV9 CASSVVLAGAYNEQFF TGTGCCAGCAGCGTTGTTTTAGCGGGGGCCTACAATGAGCAGTTCTTC
. . TRBJ2-4 TRBV19 CASSPPLVRDIQYF TGTGCCAGTAGTCCCCCCCTTGTACGGGACATTCAGTACTTC
. . TRBJ2-3 TRBV5-1 CASSLQYTDTQYF TGCGCCAGCAGCCTCCAGTACACAGATACGCAGTATTTT
TRBD2 once TRBJ2-1 TRBV6-5 CASSYSSQREGRRQFF TGTGCCAGCAGTTACTCGAGCCAGCGGGAGGGCCGAAGGCAGTTCTTC
. . TRBJ2-3 TRBV7-9 CASSPGLDHTDTQYF TGTGCCAGCAGCCCTGGACTGGACCACACAGATACGCAGTATTTT
TRBD2 . TRBJ2-7 TRBV7-9 CASSPSSGRAYEQYF TGTGCCAGCAGCCCCTCGAGCGGGAGGGCCTACGAGCAGTACTTC
. . TRBJ2-7 TRBV28 CASRPPGATYEQYF TGTGCCAGCAGGCCCCCAGGGGCAACCTACGAGCAGTACTTC
. . TRBJ2-7 TRBV21-1 CASSTRSFRDKPYEQYF TGTGCCAGCAGCACCCGATCGTTCCGGGACAAGCCCTACGAGCAGTACTTC
. . TRBJ1-2 TRBV19 CASSIMDSSNYGYTF TGTGCCAGTAGTATAATGGACAGCTCTAACTATGGCTACACCTTC
. few TRBJ1-2 TRBV30 CAWSGSGYGYTF TGTGCCTGGAGCGGGTCGGGCTATGGCTACACCTTC
. . TRBJ1-3 TRBV5-1 CASSLGNRAGNTIYF TGCGCCAGCAGCTTGGGGAACAGGGCTGGAAACACCATATATTTT
. . TRBJ2-7 TRBV6-6 CASSYSKQGIYEQYF TGTGCCAGCAGTTACTCGAAGCAGGGAATCTACGAGCAGTACTTC
. . TRBJ1-2 TRBV30 CAWSGGGAVGYTF TGTGCCTGGTCCGGCGGGGGCGCGGTTGGCTACACCTTC
TRBD1 few TRBJ2-7 TRBV11-2 CASSPQTGVVYEQYF TGTGCCAGCAGCCCCCAGACAGGGGTCGTCTACGAGCAGTACTTC
. . TRBJ1-1 TRBV10-2 CASRSGVPEAFF TGCGCCAGCAGATCAGGGGTCCCTGAAGCTTTCTTT
. . TRBJ2-2 TRBV21-1 CASSKALGQTTGELFF TGTGCCAGCAGCAAAGCGCTGGGACAGACCACCGGGGAGCTGTTTTTT
. . TRBJ1-2 TRBV10-2 CASSEPGMGADGYTF TGCGCCAGCAGTGAACCAGGGATGGGGGCAGATGGCTACACCTTC
. . TRBJ2-5 TRBV2 CASSVEGKGETQYF TGTGCCAGCAGTGTGGAGGGGAAGGGGGAGACCCAGTACTTC
TRBD1 . TRBJ2-3 TRBV4-1 CASSLDRELTDTQYF TGCGCCAGCAGCCTGGACAGGGAACTCACAGATACGCAGTATTTT
. . TRBJ2-7 TRBV6-6 CASSYSLDYEQYF TGTGCCAGCAGTTACTCGCTAGACTACGAGCAGTACTTC
. . TRBJ2-7 TRBV5-1 CASSRGDSYEQYF TGCGCCAGCAGTCGCGGGGATTCCTACGAGCAGTACTTC
TRBD1 once TRBJ2-7 TRBV18 CASSPPGQGRPYEQYF TGTGCCAGCTCACCACCCGGACAGGGTAGGCCCTACGAGCAGTACTTC
. . TRBJ2-3 TRBV30 CAWKWATDTQYF TGTGCCTGGAAGTGGGCCACAGATACGCAGTATTTT
. . TRBJ1-5 TRBV28 CASHGQFSNQPQHF TGTGCCAGCCATGGACAGTTTAGCAATCAGCCCCAGCATTTT
. . TRBJ2-6 TRBV4-1 CASSQGLLAGANVLTF TGCGCCAGCAGCCAAGGGTTACTAGCTGGGGCCAACGTCCTGACTTTC
TRBD2 . TRBJ2-3 TRBV4-2 CASSQPQLAGSTDTQYF TGTGCCAGCAGCCAGCCACAACTAGCGGGGAGCACAGATACGCAGTATTTT
TRBD1 . TRBJ2-7 TRBV10-3 CAISAPQGMEQYF TGTGCCATCAGTGCCCCACAGGGGATGGAGCAGTACTTC
TRBD2 . TRBJ2-1 TRBV5-1 CASSLRGLAGNLGEFF TGCGCCAGCAGCTTGCGGGGACTAGCGGGTAACTTAGGGGAGTTCTTC
TRBD2 . TRBJ2-3 TRBV10-3 CAISDWTSGSPDTQYF TGTGCCATCAGTGATTGGACTAGCGGGAGCCCAGATACGCAGTATTTT
. . TRBJ2-1 TRBV28 CASSPSRGPHEQFF TGTGCCAGCAGTCCCTCTAGGGGTCCCCATGAGCAGTTCTTC
. . TRBJ2-2 TRBV7-6 CASSLDGRGNTGELFF TGTGCCAGCAGCTTAGACGGTAGAGGGAACACCGGGGAGCTGTTTTTT